The 30 T cell receptor beta chains reported below all come from one sample, sequenced in a study of patients and donors after allogeneic stem cell transplantation. TCRdb re-called the RT-PCR reads through MiXCR, storing one row per CDR3 protein. The top ten hold less than 8% of the sample, which has approximately 430,000 distinct CDR3 sequences, more than 15% seen once. Sequenced input: blood, either unsorted or a sorted T cell fraction (not recorded which). These TCRs come from a human donor who was either an allogeneic HSCT recipient or a stem cell or donor lymphocyte infusion donor (not recorded which). It is not recorded whose cells these are; they may come from a transplant donor.

This chain connects TRBV3-1 to TRBJ2-7; D is possibly TRBD1 or TRBD2 (5 bases each). From germline, CDR1 is LGHDT and CDR2 YNNKEL (reference sequence). The V and J ends lost 2 bases and 1 base respectively, with 15 bases between them. CDR3 size: 16 residues. In DNA form, the CDR3 reads TGTGCCAGCAGCCAATACCCGGGACGAGGATCCTACGAGCAGTACTTC. Amino acid sequence: CASSQYPGRGSYEQYF.

This clonotype was observed at least ten times. V usage is TRBV7-2 and J usage is TRBJ2-2; TRBD1 matches at 10 bases. V shed 5 bases, J shed 5 bases, and the junction held 5 bases outside the gene matches. Germline V gene sequence: CDR1 SGHTA, CDR2 FQGNSA. The CDR3 totals 15 residues. The CDR3 loop is CASSPRTGGTGELFF. Written as DNA, the CDR3 is TGTGCCAGCAGCCCAAGGACAGGGGGTACCGGGGAGCTGTTTTTT.

This clonotype was detected many times. The V gene is TRBV5-1, the J gene TRBJ2-7; D uncertain. The CDR3 is made up of 13 amino acids. The germline V gene has CDR1 SGHRS and CDR2 YFSETQ. The germline V and J ends were trimmed by 3 bases and 4 bases, with 11 bases remaining between them. DNA for the CDR3: TGCGCCAGCAGCTCTCGGACCTCGTACGAGCAGTACTTC. Its protein product is CASSSRTSYEQYF.

The chain couples TRBV7-8 to TRBJ2-7, with 8 bases fitting TRBD2. Trimming removed 3 bases from V and 3 bases from J; junction bases left unmatched: 13. This CDR3 contains 17 residues. Germline V lookup: CDR1 SGHVS, CDR2 FQNEAQ. CDR3 sequence reads: CASSFPKLAGLYYEQYF. DNA for the CDR3: TGTGCCAGCAGCTTTCCCAAGTTAGCGGGACTTTACTACGAGCAGTACTTC.

This rearrangement joins TRBV29-1 to TRBJ2-5; tentatively, D is TRBD1 (5 bases). Germline CDR1 is SQVTM and CDR2 is ANQGSEA. V was pared by 0 bases and J by 4 bases, with 15 bases between. This CDR3 is 15 amino acids long. In DNA form, the CDR3 reads TGCAGCGTTGAAGATTCGTTAAGGCAGGGAGAGACCCAGTACTTC. This gives the protein CSVEDSLRQGETQYF.

The rearrangement joins TRBV6-1 to TRBJ2-1, with 7 positions matching TRBD1. Germline-derived CDR1 and CDR2 are MNHNS and SASEGT. V lost 5 bases to trimming and J lost 2 bases; unmatched junction nucleotides: 3. The CDR3 is made up of 14 amino acids. For the CDR3, the DNA is TGTGCCAGCAGTACGACAGGGACCTACAATGAGCAGTTCTTC. It specifies CASSTTGTYNEQFF.

The chain has TRBV9 and TRBJ1-5; no clear D gene. V was pared by 1 base and J by 5 bases, with 13 bases between. CDR3 length: 15 amino acids. The germline V gene has CDR1 SGDLS and CDR2 YYNGEE. CDR3 sequence: CASSVSTGPHQPQHF. The CDR3 bases are TGTGCCAGCAGCGTATCTACTGGGCCACATCAGCCCCAGCATTTT.

This clonotype was counted between two and nine times. The chain links TRBV24-1 to TRBJ1-1; D might be TRBD1 (6 bases). The V end lost 2 bases, the J end lost 6 bases, and 12 bases lay between the germline ends. Per germline, CDR1 KGHDR and CDR2 SFDVKD. The CDR3 has 14 amino acids. This CDR3 reads CATSDSRGGPEAFF. In nucleotides, the CDR3 is TGTGCCACCAGTGATTCTCGAGGGGGGCCTGAAGCTTTCTTT.

In its sample, this clonotype was seen a few times. This rearrangement joins TRBV29-1 to TRBJ2-3; the match to TRBD1 covers 9 bases. This CDR3 has 13 residues. The trim removed 7 bases at V and 1 base at J, leaving 3 bases unmatched. Germline CDR1 and CDR2: SQVTM and ANQGSEA. The CDR3 nucleotides read TGCAGCGGCTGGACAGGGGGCACAGATACGCAGTATTTT. Translated: CSGWTGGTDTQYF.

Worth noting for this clonotype: One base away lies a much larger clone, so this may be a sequencing read error. The genes are TRBV7-3 and TRBJ2-1; 10 bases match TRBD1. Trimming at V came to 5 bases and at J to 6 bases, leaving 4 bases not matched to a gene. CDR3 length equals 14 residues. Germline V lookup: CDR1 SGHTA, CDR2 FQGTGA. CDR3 region: CASSPGTGVNEQFF. The CDR3 DNA is TGTGCCAGCAGCCCCGGGACAGGGGTCAATGAGCAGTTCTTC.

The chain combines TRBV6-4 with TRBJ2-3, with TRBD2 as a possible D gene (5 bases). Germline CDR1 reads MRHNA; CDR2 reads SNTAGT. The V and J ends lost 4 bases and 6 bases respectively, with 11 bases between them. This CDR3 has 13 amino acids. The DNA for the CDR3 is TGTGCCAGCAGTGCCCGTGAGCGGGATACGCAGTATTTT. Translation: CASSARERDTQYF.

In its sample, this clonotype was seen a few times. V and J are TRBV2 and TRBJ2-1; D uncertain. CDR1 and CDR2 (germline): SNHLY, FYNNEI. CDR3 size: 16 residues. V lost 7 bases and J lost 1, with 17 bases in between. The CDR3, as DNA: TGTGCCAGCAACGGCCGTCAATTAAGGTCCTACAATGAGCAGTTCTTC. Translation gives CASNGRQLRSYNEQFF.

This clonotype was recorded a few times. V gene TRBV2 combines with J gene TRBJ2-3; 9 nucleotides agree with TRBD1. Germline V gene sequence: CDR1 SNHLY, CDR2 FYNNEI. V shed 4 bases and J 6 bases; nucleotides not matched to a gene: 8. This CDR3 contains 15 residues. In nucleotides, the CDR3 is TGTGCCAGCAGTGTTATTGGGACAGGGTTGGATACGCAGTATTTT. Its translation is CASSVIGTGLDTQYF.

The gene calls are TRBV29-1 and TRBJ2-7, with D unresolved. Germline loops: CDR1 SQVTM, CDR2 ANQGSEA. The CDR3 is 12 residues long. Between the trimmed V and J ends, which lost 2 bases and 2 bases, there was a span of 7 bases. DNA for the CDR3: TGCAGCGTTGAAACAGTACCCTACGAGCAGTACTTC. Translated, it gives CSVETVPYEQYF.

The chain is built from TRBV14 and TRBJ1-1; TRBD1 matches at 9 bases. V shed 4 bases and J 10 bases; nucleotides not matched to a gene: 7. Germline V CDR1 and CDR2: SGHDN, FVKESK. This CDR3 is 13 amino acids long. This CDR3 reads CASSPNRGLGAFF. The CDR3 coding sequence is TGTGCCAGCAGCCCCAACAGGGGGCTCGGAGCTTTCTTT.

This clonotype has more than one count but fewer than ten. V gene TRBV29-1 combines with J gene TRBJ2-1; a possible D gene is TRBD2 (7 bases). The CDR3 sequence is 12 residues long. Germline V gene data show CDR1 as SQVTM and CDR2 as ANQGSEA. The V gene lost 4 bases and the J gene lost 15 bases, with 19 bases spanning the gap. The CDR3 region is CSVVGGRGAWFF. The CDR3 DNA reads as TGCAGCGTTGTGGGGGGACGGGGGGCCTGGTTCTTC.

The V and J genes are TRBV20-1 and TRBJ1-1, with D unclear. V lost 6 bases, J lost 1 base, and 9 bases lay in between. This CDR3 contains 12 residues. The V gene's germline CDR1 is DFQATT and CDR2 SNEGSKA (reference sequence). In nucleotides, the CDR3 is TGCAGTGCCGCTAGAAAGAACACTGAAGCTTTCTTT. Translating it yields CSAARKNTEAFF.

This clonotype was detected only a few times. This chain connects TRBV6-1 to TRBJ2-7, with a tentative D call TRBD1 (5 bases). Trimming left V 3 bases short and J 3 bases short, with 9 bases between. CDR3 length equals 13 residues. CDR1 and CDR2 from the germline V gene are MNHNS and SASEGT. The CDR3 here is CASSELRDYEQYF. Here the CDR3 DNA reads TGTGCCAGCAGTGAGCTCAGGGACTACGAGCAGTACTTC.

This clonotype showed up just a few times. One end of the junction varies from germline; a read error may be responsible. The chain joins TRBV14 to TRBJ1-5; TRBD1 is a possible D gene (6 bases). This CDR3 has 13 amino acids. Germline values: CDR1 SGHDN, CDR2 FVKESK. Written as DNA, the CDR3 is TGTGCCAGCAGTCAAGGGACATTCCAGCCCCAGCATTTT. Translation gives CASSQGTFQPQHF.

This chain connects TRBV6-1 to TRBJ2-3; TRBD2 matches at 7 bases. The length of the CDR3 is 15 residues. Per germline, CDR1 MNHNS and CDR2 SASEGT. After removal of 5 bases from V and 6 bases from J, the junction contained 11 bases not matched to a gene. The CDR3 is CASSRRLVAGDTQYF. The DNA of the CDR3 is TGTGCCAGCAGTCGACGGTTGGTAGCGGGTGATACGCAGTATTTT.

The table lists this clonotype with a few counts. The chain employs TRBV10-3 and TRBJ1-3, with D possibly being TRBD1 (5 bases). Germline assignment: CDR1 ENHRY and CDR2 SYGVKD. This CDR3 region has 19 residues. Between the trimmed V and J ends, which lost 3 bases and 0 bases, there was a span of 21 bases. CDR3 protein: CAISEYYADRVGSGNTIYF. CDR3 nucleotide sequence: TGTGCCATCAGTGAATACTACGCCGACAGAGTCGGCTCTGGAAACACCATATATTTT.

The chain carries TRBV7-9 and TRBJ2-7; 8 bases are shared with TRBD2. The junction had 9 bases not matched to a gene; V was cut back by 7 bases and J by 4 bases. Germline CDR1 reads SEHNR; CDR2 reads FQNEAQ (reference sequence). The CDR3 is made up of 14 amino acids. The CDR3 DNA sequence: TGTGCCAGCACCCCTCCGACTAGCGATTACGAGCAGTACTTC. Its translation: CASTPPTSDYEQYF.

The chain combines TRBV27 with TRBJ2-1; 8 nucleotides agree with TRBD2. CDR1 and CDR2 (germline): MNHEY, SMNVEV (reference sequence). V lost 2 bases, J lost 4 bases, and 4 bases stayed unmatched. This CDR3 contains 15 residues. As DNA, the CDR3 is TGTGCCAGCAGTTTAAGAGTAGCGGGATACAATGAGCAGTTCTTC. This sequence encodes CASSLRVAGYNEQFF.

This clonotype was counted only a few times. The CDR3 DNA is TGCGCCAGCAGCTTTAGAGTCAGGGACCACCTGGAACAGACCCAGTACTTC. It specifies CASSFRVRDHLEQTQYF. The chain recombines TRBV4-1 with TRBJ2-5; tentatively, D is TRBD1 or TRBD2 (5 bases each). Germline CDR1 reads MGHRA; CDR2 reads YSYEKL. The germline V and J ends were trimmed by 5 bases and 6 bases, with 25 bases remaining between them. The CDR3 totals 17 residues.

This clonotype was observed a few times. This chain uses TRBV20-1 with TRBJ2-6; the D is unclear. Germline V gene data show CDR1 as DFQATT and CDR2 as SNEGSKA (reference sequence). V lost 4 bases and J 0 bases, leaving 7 bases between the germline ends. The CDR3 is 14 residues long. CDR3 amino acids: CSATPFSGANVLTF. The CDR3 DNA follows: TGCAGTGCTACCCCTTTCTCTGGGGCCAACGTCCTGACTTTC.

The V gene is TRBV20-1, the J gene TRBJ2-2; D is unresolved. Germline assignment: CDR1 DFQATT and CDR2 SNEGSKA (reference sequence). The V and J ends lost 0 bases and 4 bases respectively, with 9 bases between them. The CDR3 is 14 residues long. The CDR3 DNA sequence: TGCAGTGCTAGAGATGGGGTCGGCACCGGGGAGCTGTTTTTT. Protein: CSARDGVGTGELFF.

This rearrangement joins TRBV4-1 to TRBJ2-7; either TRBD1 or TRBD2 may fit D (5 bases each). V lost 4 bases and J lost 6, with 22 bases in between. The CDR3 loop spans 16 amino acids. Germline V gene lookup returns CDR1 MGHRA and CDR2 YSYEKL. CDR3 coding DNA: TGCGCCAGCAGCCCCTCCCGCTGGACACCTGGGGGCGAGCAGTACTTC. Translating it yields CASSPSRWTPGGEQYF.

The chain links TRBV7-2 to TRBJ2-2, with 9 bases aligning to TRBD1. CDR1 and CDR2 (germline): SGHTA, FQGNSA. This CDR3 region has 17 residues. Trimming cost V 5 bases and J 4 bases; bases outside gene matches: 11. The CDR3, as DNA: TGTGCCAGCAGCCACCGGGACAGGGTAATGAGCACCGGGGAGCTGTTTTTT. This codes for CASSHRDRVMSTGELFF. The whole variable domain, remainder taken from reference TRBV7-2 and TRBJ2-2, is GAGVSQSPSNKVTEKGKDVELRCDPISGHTALYWYRQSLGQGLEFLIYFQGNSAPDKSGLPSDRFSAERTGGSVSTLTIQRTQQEDSAVYLCASSHRDRVMSTGELFFGEGSRLTVL.

This clonotype was seen repeatedly, ten times or more. J is TRBJ1-5 and V is TRBV4-1, with D possibly being TRBD1 (6 bases). CDR1 MGHRA and CDR2 YSYEKL come from the germline V gene. The CDR3 totals 16 residues. V dropped 0 bases and J dropped 6 bases, with 15 bases sitting between them. CDR3 loop: CASSQDWAGGGQPQHF. Here the CDR3 DNA reads TGCGCCAGCAGCCAAGATTGGGCCGGAGGGGGTCAGCCCCAGCATTTT.

J is TRBJ2-7 and V is TRBV7-2; D possibly corresponds to TRBD1 (6 bases). CDR3 length: 13 residues. Germline CDR1 and CDR2: SGHTA and FQGNSA. Trimming cost V 10 bases and J 5 bases, with 18 bases left between them. The CDR3 loop reads CAITGSGVHEQYF. The CDR3, as DNA: TGTGCCATTACAGGGAGTGGCGTCCACGAGCAGTACTTC.